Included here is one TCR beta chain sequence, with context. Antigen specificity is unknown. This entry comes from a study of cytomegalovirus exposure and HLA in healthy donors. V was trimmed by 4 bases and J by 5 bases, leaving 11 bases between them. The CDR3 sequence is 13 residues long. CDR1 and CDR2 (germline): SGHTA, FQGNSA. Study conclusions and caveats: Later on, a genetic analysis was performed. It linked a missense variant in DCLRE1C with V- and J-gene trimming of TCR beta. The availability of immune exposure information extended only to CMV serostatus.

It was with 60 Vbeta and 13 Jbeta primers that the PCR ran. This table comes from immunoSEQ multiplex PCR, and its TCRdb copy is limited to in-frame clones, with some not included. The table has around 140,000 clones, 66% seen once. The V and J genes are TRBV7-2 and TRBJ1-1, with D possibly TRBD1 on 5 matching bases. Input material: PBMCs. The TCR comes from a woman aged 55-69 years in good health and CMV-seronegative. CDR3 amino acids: CASSSIRGTEAFF. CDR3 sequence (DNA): TGTGCCAGCAGCTCAATCCGGGGGACTGAAGCTTTCTTT.